Included here is one T cell receptor beta chain sequence, with context. This table comes from immunoSEQ multiplex PCR, and its TCRdb copy is limited to in-frame clones, with some not included. Of 45,000 to 55,000 clones listed, around 87% were seen once; the top ten hold approximately 7.8%. This record comes from a study of blood T cell repertoires in COVID-19. This CDR3 has 18 residues. The germline CDR1 and CDR2 sequences are MNHNS and SASEGT. Losses at the gene ends were 0 bases for V and 1 base for J; bases not matched to a gene: 9. The material sequenced was peripheral blood. The chain joins TRBV6-1 to TRBJ2-5; 9 bases fit TRBD2. The receptor was derived from a man aged 45-65 years with active COVID-19. The CDR3 nucleotides are TGTGCCAGCAGTGAAGCGCTGGGGCTAGCGGGGACCCAAGAGACCCAGTACTTC. Translating it yields CASSEALGLAGTQETQYF.